This T cell receptor beta chain was observed in a study of Ad26.COV2.S vaccination and SARS-CoV-2 variants. Turning to the study itself: By the intramuscular route, Ad26.COV2.S was given once, or twice 56 days apart.

Treatment of the sample: 19 received Ad26.COV2.S at low or high dose, single or two shots; 5 received placebo; per-sample allocation not given. After the first vaccine or placebo injection, samples were drawn on day 63. V was shortened by 5 bases and J by 0 bases, with 11 bases between the two germline ends. This CDR3 is 15 amino acids long. The germline CDR1 and CDR2 sequences are SGHVS and FNYEAQ. Clones were read by immunoSEQ multiplex PCR, and TCRdb kept only the in-frame ones, dropping some. The data hold a few hundred thousand clones, with approximately 87% observed a single time. About this clone itself: Antigen unknown.

Study results and caveats: Higher spike-specific TCR breadth was found in vaccine recipients than in placebo recipients.

The chain couples TRBV7-6 to TRBJ1-5; D uncertain. The sequence derives from a person between 18 and 65 years old who received the Ad26.COV2.S COVID-19 vaccine or a placebo. The specimen was peripheral blood, collected in a trial of Ad26.COV2.S vaccine versus placebo. CDR3 DNA sequence: TGTGCCAGCAGCCCCACAGAAAATAGCAATCAGCCCCAGCATTTT. Translation: CASSPTENSNQPQHF.